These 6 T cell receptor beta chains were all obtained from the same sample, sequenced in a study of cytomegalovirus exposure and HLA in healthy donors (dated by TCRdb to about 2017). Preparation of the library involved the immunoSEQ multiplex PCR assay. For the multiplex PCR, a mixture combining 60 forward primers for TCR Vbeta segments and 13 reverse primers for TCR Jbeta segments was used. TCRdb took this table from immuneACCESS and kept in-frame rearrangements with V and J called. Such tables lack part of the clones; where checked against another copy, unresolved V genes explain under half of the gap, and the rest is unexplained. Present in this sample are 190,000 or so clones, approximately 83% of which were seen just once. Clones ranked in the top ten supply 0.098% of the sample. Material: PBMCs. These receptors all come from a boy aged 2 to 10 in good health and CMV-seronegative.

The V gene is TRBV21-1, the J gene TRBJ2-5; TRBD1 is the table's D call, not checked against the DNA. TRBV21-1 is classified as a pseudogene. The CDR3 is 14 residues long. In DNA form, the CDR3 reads TGTGCCAGCAGCACGGACAGCTACCAAGAGACCCAGTACTTC. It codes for CASSTDSYQETQYF.

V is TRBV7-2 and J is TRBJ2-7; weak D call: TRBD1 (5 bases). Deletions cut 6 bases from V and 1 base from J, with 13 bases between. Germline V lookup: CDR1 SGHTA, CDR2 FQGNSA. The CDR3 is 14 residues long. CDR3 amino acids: CASSRTSGSYEQYF. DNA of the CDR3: TGTGCCAGCAGTCGCACCTCAGGGTCCTACGAGCAGTACTTC.

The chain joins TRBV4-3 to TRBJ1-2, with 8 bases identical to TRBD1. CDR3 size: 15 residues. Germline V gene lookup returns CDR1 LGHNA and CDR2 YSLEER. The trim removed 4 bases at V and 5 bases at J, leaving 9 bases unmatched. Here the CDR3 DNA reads TGCGCCAGCAGCCCACAGGACAGGGATCGGTATGGCTACACCTTC. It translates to CASSPQDRDRYGYTF.

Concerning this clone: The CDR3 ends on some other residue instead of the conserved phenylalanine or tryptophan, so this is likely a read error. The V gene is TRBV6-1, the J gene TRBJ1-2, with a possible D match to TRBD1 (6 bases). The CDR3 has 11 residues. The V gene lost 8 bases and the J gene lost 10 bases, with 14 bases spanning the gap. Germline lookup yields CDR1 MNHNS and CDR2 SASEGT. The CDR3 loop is CASPGEGSYTL. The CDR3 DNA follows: TGTGCCAGCCCAGGGGAGGGATCCTACACCCTC.

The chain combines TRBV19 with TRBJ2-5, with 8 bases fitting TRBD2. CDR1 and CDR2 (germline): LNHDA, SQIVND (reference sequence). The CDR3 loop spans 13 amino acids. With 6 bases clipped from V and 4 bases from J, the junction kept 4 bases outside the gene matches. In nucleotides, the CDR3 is TGTGCCAGTAGCCAGCGGGGGCCAGAGACCCAGTACTTC. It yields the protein CASSQRGPETQYF.

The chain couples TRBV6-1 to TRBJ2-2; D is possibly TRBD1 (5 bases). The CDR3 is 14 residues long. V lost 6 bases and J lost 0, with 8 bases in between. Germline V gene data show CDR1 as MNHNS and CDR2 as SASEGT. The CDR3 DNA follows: TGTGCCAGCAGAGAGACAGCGAACACCGGGGAGCTGTTTTTT. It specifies CASRETANTGELFF.